The sequence of this TCR beta chain was determined in a study of blood T cell repertoires in COVID-19. Study-wide background: T cells, B-cell-depleted T cells, or PBMCs supplied cDNA or gDNA.

Using immunoSEQ multiplex PCR, the repertoire was profiled, and TCRdb retains in-frame clones only, with some absent. The sample includes 250,000 to 300,000 clones, 80% to 95% of them seen just once. The Seattle patients joined while their infection was active and were tracked longitudinally afterward. CDR1 is GTSNPN and CDR2 is SVGIG in the germline V gene (reference sequence). V lost 3 bases and J lost 6; bases outside the gene matches: 8. The CDR3 length is 13 residues. The rearrangement links TRBV30 to TRBJ2-7, with 7 bases matching TRBD1. This receptor was identified in a woman aged 30 to 39 with COVID-19, enrolled during active disease. Specimen: peripheral blood. CDR3 protein: CAWRFRGSTEQYF. CDR3 nucleotides: TGTGCCTGGAGATTCAGGGGGAGTACCGAGCAGTACTTC.